This T cell receptor beta chain stems from a study of shared clonotypes between healthy human individuals. General observations from the study: Compared with clonotypes that all four donors shared, non-shared clonotypes had lower generation probabilities. Sampling involved blood alone; tissue repertoires likely differ.

The investigators split CD4+ cells into a CD45RA+ naive subset and a CD45RA-negative memory subset. Germline V gene data show CDR1 as LNHDA and CDR2 as SQIVND (reference sequence). With 1 base removed from V and 2 bases from J, the gap between germline ends came to 12 bases. CDR3 length: 16 residues. In regard to this clone: Its matching antigen is unknown.

Assay: immunoSEQ multiplex PCR; the TCRdb copy retains only in-frame clones and omits some. The profile covers just over 2,000,000 clones, with 85% to 95% appearing a single time and more than 0.1% taken by the ten largest. This chain uses TRBV19 with TRBJ1-5; D remains unclear. Sample: naive CD4+ T cells sorted from blood. Subset described: CD45RA+ positively selected. This sequence was found in a man younger than 35 in good health. CDR3 residues: CASSIVQSVGNQPQHF. In nucleotides, the CDR3 is TGTGCCAGTAGTATAGTACAGTCGGTTGGCAATCAGCCCCAGCATTTT.